The clone carrying this T cell receptor (beta chain) came up a few times. Its antigen is as yet unknown. The sample belongs to a study of T cells in Graves' hyperthyroidism and ophthalmopathy. Amplified TCR beta CDR3 regions derived from RNA transcripts. The HTBI primer set drove a first-round RT-PCR of the TCR CDR3. TCRdb re-analysed the multiplex PCR reads in MiXCR, keeping a single row per CDR3 protein. The table has approximately 740,000 distinct CDR3 sequences, 12% to 15% seen once. Study-wide findings and caveats: Before onset, ophthalmopathy was predicted by the model a median roughly 6.4 months earlier.

Orbital computed tomography and thyroid ultrasound, together with serum TRAb and thyroxine and clinical symptoms, were used for diagnoses. The PBMCs were sourced from fresh peripheral blood (approximately 10 ml). V was shortened by 7 bases and J by 6 bases, with 17 bases between the two germline ends. The germline V gene has CDR1 SQVTM and CDR2 ANQGSEA. The CDR3 spans 13 residues. This TCR was sampled from a young woman with Graves' hyperthyroidism. Input material: blood. The chain carries TRBV29-1 and TRBJ2-3; D unclear. DNA for the CDR3: TGCAGCGCTACGTCTTATGCCGGGGATACGCAGTATTTT. Translating gives CSATSYAGDTQYF.